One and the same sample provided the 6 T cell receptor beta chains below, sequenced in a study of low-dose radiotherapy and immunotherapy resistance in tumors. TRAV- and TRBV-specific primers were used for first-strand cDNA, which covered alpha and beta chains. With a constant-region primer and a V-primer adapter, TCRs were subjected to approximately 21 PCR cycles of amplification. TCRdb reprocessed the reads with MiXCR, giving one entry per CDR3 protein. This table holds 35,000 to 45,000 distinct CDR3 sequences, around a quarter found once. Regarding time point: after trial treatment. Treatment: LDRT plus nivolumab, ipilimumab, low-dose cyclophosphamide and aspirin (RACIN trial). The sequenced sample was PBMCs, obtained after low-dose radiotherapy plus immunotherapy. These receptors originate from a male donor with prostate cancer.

CDR3 DNA: TGTGCCAGCAGCGTAGGCCAGGGGGGCGAAAAACTGTTTTTT. It encodes CASSVGQGGEKLFF. The chain recombines TRBV9 with TRBJ1-4, with 7 bases fitting TRBD1. The CDR3 has 14 residues. V gave up 0 bases and J gave up 8 bases; unmatched junction bases: 4. Germline CDR1 and CDR2: SGDLS and YYNGEE.

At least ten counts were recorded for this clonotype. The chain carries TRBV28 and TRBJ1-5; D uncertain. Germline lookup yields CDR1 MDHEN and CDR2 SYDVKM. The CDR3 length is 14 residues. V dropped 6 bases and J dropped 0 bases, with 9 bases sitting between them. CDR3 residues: CASSLVPSNQPQHF. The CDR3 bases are TGTGCCAGCAGCCTTGTCCCTAGCAATCAGCCCCAGCATTTT.

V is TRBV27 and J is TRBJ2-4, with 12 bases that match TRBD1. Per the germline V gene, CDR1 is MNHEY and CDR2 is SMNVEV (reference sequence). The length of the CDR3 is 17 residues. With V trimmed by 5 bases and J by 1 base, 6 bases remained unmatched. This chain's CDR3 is CASSAGQGAIAKNIQYF. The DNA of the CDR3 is TGTGCCAGCAGTGCGGGACAGGGGGCGATCGCCAAAAACATTCAGTACTTC.

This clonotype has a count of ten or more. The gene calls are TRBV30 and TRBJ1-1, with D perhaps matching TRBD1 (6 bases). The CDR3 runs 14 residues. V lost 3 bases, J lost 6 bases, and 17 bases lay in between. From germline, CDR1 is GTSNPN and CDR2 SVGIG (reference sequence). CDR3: CAWRAHGGGPEAFF. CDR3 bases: TGTGCCTGGAGGGCACACGGCGGGGGGCCTGAAGCTTTCTTT.

The CDR3, as DNA: TGCAGCGTTGGAACAGGGAACTCCTACGAGCAGTACTTC. It yields the protein CSVGTGNSYEQYF. The rearrangement links TRBV29-1 to TRBJ2-7; perhaps TRBD1 as D (6 bases). Germline V gene sequence: CDR1 SQVTM, CDR2 ANQGSEA. The CDR3 length is 13 residues. The V gene lost 4 bases and the J gene lost 0 bases, with 10 bases spanning the gap.

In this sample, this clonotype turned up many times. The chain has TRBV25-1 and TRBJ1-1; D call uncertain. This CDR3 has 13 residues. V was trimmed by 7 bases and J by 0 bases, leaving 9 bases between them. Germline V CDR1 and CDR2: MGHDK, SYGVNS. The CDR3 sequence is CASTSDMNTEAFF. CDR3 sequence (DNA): TGTGCCAGCACATCCGACATGAACACTGAAGCTTTCTTT.